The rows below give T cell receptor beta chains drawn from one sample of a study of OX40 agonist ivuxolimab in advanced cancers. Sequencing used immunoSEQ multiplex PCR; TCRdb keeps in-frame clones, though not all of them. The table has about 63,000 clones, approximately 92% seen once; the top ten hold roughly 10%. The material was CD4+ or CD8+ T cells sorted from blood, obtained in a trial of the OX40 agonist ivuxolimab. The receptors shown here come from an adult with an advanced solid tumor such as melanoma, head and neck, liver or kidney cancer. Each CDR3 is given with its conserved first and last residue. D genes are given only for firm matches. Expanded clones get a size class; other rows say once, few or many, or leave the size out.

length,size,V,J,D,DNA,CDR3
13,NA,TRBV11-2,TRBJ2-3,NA,TGTGCCAGCAGCTTTGTCCCCTTAGATACGCAGTATTTT,CASSFVPLDTQYF
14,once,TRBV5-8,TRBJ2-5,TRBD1,TGTGCCAGCAGCGTGCCGGGACAGGGGGCCCCTCCGTACTTC,CASSVPGQGAPPYF
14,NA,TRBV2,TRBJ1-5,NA,TGTGCCAGCACCGGACAAGTACGGAATCAGCCCCAGCATTTT,CASTGQVRNQPQHF
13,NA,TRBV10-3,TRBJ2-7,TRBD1,TGTGCCATCAGGGAACAGGGGGCATACGAGCAGTACTTC,CAIREQGAYEQYF
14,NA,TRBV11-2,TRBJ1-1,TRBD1,TGTGCCAGCAGTTACAGGGGCAGTGTCACTGAAGCTTTCTTT,CASSYRGSVTEAFF
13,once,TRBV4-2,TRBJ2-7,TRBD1,TGTGCCAGCAGCCGGGACAGGGGCTACGAGCAGTACTTC,CASSRDRGYEQYF
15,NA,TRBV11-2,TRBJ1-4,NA,TGTGCCAGCAGCTTAGATCAGGAGGCTAATGAAAAACTGTTTTTT,CASSLDQEANEKLFF
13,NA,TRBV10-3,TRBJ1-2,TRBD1,TGTGCCGCTCTAATCGGGACAGACTATGGCTACACCTTC,CAALIGTDYGYTF
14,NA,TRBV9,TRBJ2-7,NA,TGTGCCAGCAGCCCCCGGGCGGGATGGAGCGAGCAGTACTTC,CASSPRAGWSEQYF
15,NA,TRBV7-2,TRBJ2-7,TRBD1,TGTGCCAGCAGCGGATGGACAGGGAGCTCCTACGAGCAGTACTTC,CASSGWTGSSYEQYF